This TCR beta chain was observed in a study of OX40 agonist ivuxolimab in advanced cancers. This clone was detected only a few times. Antigen unknown. Study observations and caveats: Also showing low normalized T-cell clonal expansion were some of the nonresponders. Dose levels from 0.1 to 3.0 mg/kg saw CD4+ and CD8+ blood T cells expand clonally by week 6.

The study sampled blood at baseline, cycle 4 day 1, and cycle 7 day 1. Per germline, CDR1 GTSNPN and CDR2 SVGIG (reference sequence). Trimming pared 4 bases from V and 3 bases from J, leaving 7 bases between. This CDR3 is 11 amino acids long. Libraries were prepared by immunoSEQ multiplex PCR; TCRdb keeps only in-frame clonotypes and omits some of them. In the table there are 70,000 to 95,000 clones, 86% of which are singletons. The sequence came from an adult with an advanced solid tumor such as melanoma, head and neck, liver or kidney cancer. The rearrangement uses TRBV30 and TRBJ2-7; D gene uncertain. Sequences were derived from CD4+ or CD8+ T cells sorted from blood, sampled in a trial of the OX40 agonist ivuxolimab. The CDR3 loop reads CAWNRGYEQYF. Written as DNA, the CDR3 is TGTGCCTGGAACCGAGGCTACGAGCAGTACTTC.